This T cell receptor beta chain was profiled in a study of blood T cells in healthy people across ages (dated by TCRdb to the mid-2010s). For context, the study as a whole: In model experiments, roughly one uniquely barcoded TCR beta cDNA molecule per two T cells was captured by template switching. Using deep sequencing normalized with unique cDNA molecular identifiers, the study measured how TCR beta repertoire diversity changes with age. Four age groups were formed from the donors: young (average approximately 15 years), middle-aged (less than 40), aged (62) and long-lived (around 80). Donors of different ages were randomly distributed across sequencing lanes to avoid experimental bias. Using the same blood draw, the study looked at two additional independent replicas of 1 million unique cDNA reads for two donors, one aged 18 to 29 and the other aged 80 or older. Overall results and qualifications from the work: Since profiling was done on bulk unsorted PBMCs, naive and antigen-experienced compartments could not be conclusively compared. A strong correlation was found between observed TCR beta diversity and the percentage of naive T cells measured by flow cytometry. Observed TCR beta diversity per million T cells fell roughly linearly with age, and a significant reduction was already apparent by age approximately 41. Estimates of total diversity based on one million sequenced T cells were regarded as lower bounds and as underestimates. Compared with the aged group, more naive CD4+ T cells, fewer expanded clones and increased TCR diversity were shown by the long-lived group, suggesting age selection. Donor CMV infection status was unknown, potentially confounding age-related changes in expanded clonotypes.

V has 5 bases trimmed and J has 14 bases trimmed; junction bases matching no gene number 8. Its CDR3 holds 13 amino acids, cysteine through phenylalanine. The kept DNA is CDR3 alone, 39 bases in frame from the first base. The germline V gene encodes CDR1 SGHTA and CDR2 FQGNSA. Systemically healthy Caucasian individuals from Russia, over 30 in total and aged roughly 6 to 100 years, were included as donors. Each donor gave about 9.2 milliliters of peripheral blood, drawn into EDTA-treated Vacutainer tubes. Ficoll-Paque density-gradient centrifugation was used to isolate PBMCs, with at least 6 million per sample. Trizol reagent was used to extract total RNA from PBMCs, with at least 6 micrograms per sample. For every donor, flow cytometry on a PBMC aliquot measured the percentage of naive CD45RAhigh/CD27high T cells. Points on this clonotype: Its antigen remains undetermined. Per-nucleotide qualities are absent, and no much larger clonotype sits a single base away.

Library method: 5' RACE. Sequenced using an Illumina HiSeq 2500. A second PCR of 7 to 11 cycles was run with a J-beta primer mix and a sample-barcoded 5' primer. A template-switch 5' adaptor carrying 12 random nucleotides introduced a unique molecular identifier onto each TCR beta cDNA molecule. Each sample yielded at least 3 million CDR3-containing paired-end reads. First-strand cDNA was synthesized from all RNA with the Mint cDNA synthesis kit, primed by a TRBC-specific oligonucleotide. After uracil-DNA glycosylase treatment, a first 18-cycle PCR used universal primers M1SS and BC2_uni_R on all cDNA. Regarding the original processing steps: For normalization, 1 million high-quality reads were randomly selected from each sample, with every read carrying a distinct molecular identifier. Reads with shared molecular identifiers were discarded instead of being binned into consensus sequences. MiTCR, run with a Q25 quality threshold and the strictest error-elimination algorithm, handled CDR3 identification, clonotype clustering and error correction. Lower-bound total TCR beta diversity was estimated with a nonparametric unseen species model using Euler transformation. TCRdb reprocessing: public reads trimmed at Q25 with fastp, clones called with MiXCR, in-frame beta chains kept. Duplicate CDR3 protein sequences are folded into a single record with the most common DNA and genes. The authors' filters were not applied to this entry. The sample records under 850,000 distinct CDR3 sequences, roughly 40% of which are singletons. Around 13% of the sample belongs to the ten largest clones.

Recombination joined TRBV7-2 with TRBJ1-6; 8 of the junction bases match TRBD1. This clonotype was sampled from a man between 18 and 29 years old in good health. Material for sequencing was blood. Read as DNA, the sequence is TGTGCCAGCAGCCCCTCGGGGGGACAGGCCCTCCACTTT. Translated, it gives CASSPSGGQALHF. The variable domain in full, with residues beyond the CDR3 obtained from the reference TRBV7-2 and TRBJ1-6 genes, is GAGVSQSPSNKVTEKGKDVELRCDPISGHTALYWYRQSLGQGLEFLIYFQGNSAPDKSGLPSDRFSAERTGGSVSTLTIQRTQQEDSAVYLCASSPSGGQALHFGNGTRLTVT.